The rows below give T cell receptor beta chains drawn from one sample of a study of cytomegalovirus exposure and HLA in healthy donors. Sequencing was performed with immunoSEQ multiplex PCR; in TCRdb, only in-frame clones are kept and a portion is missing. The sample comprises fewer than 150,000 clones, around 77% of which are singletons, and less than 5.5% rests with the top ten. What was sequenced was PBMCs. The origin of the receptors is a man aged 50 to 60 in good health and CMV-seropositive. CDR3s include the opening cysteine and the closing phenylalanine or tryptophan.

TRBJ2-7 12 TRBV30 CAWSVLEYEQYF
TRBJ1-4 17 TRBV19 CASSIQDGLATNEKLFF
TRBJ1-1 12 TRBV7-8 CASSLRSGGAFF
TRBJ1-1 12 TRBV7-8 CASGQNKNEAFF
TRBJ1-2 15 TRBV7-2 CASSLGGQGVWGYTF
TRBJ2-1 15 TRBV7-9 CASSLGSSVGNEQFF
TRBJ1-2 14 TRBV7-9 CASSPDTGGNGYTF
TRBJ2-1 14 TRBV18 CASSDTDSYNEQFF
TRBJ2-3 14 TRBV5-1 CASSSDRAPDTQYF
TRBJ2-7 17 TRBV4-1 CASSQDTQTGRAYEQYF
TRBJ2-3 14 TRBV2 CASSMDRGTDTQYF
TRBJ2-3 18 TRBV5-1 CASSLSSRQGYFTDTQYF
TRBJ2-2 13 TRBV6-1 CASSGLGPGELFF
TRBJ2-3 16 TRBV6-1 CASSERLQGSTDTQYF
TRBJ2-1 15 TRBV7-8 CASSLVDYPYNEQFF
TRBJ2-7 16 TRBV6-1 CASSEYGGATSGEQYF
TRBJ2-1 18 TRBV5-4 CASSPVAGGLATLQGQFF
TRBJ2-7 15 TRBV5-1 CASTPGGPSSYEQYF
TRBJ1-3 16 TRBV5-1 CASSGGPTPSGNTIYF
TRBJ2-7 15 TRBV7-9 CASSPTDISSYEQYF
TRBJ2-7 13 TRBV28 CASSLQGAYEQYF
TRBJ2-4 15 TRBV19 CASTVTGGAKNIQYF
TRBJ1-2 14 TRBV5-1 CASSPDTYNYGYTF
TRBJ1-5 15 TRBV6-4 CASRFFGAGNQPQHF
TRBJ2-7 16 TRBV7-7 CASSPGPEGSSYEQYF
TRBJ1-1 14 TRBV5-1 CASSLAWVGAEAFF
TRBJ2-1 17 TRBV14 CASSLRSASGIYNEQFF